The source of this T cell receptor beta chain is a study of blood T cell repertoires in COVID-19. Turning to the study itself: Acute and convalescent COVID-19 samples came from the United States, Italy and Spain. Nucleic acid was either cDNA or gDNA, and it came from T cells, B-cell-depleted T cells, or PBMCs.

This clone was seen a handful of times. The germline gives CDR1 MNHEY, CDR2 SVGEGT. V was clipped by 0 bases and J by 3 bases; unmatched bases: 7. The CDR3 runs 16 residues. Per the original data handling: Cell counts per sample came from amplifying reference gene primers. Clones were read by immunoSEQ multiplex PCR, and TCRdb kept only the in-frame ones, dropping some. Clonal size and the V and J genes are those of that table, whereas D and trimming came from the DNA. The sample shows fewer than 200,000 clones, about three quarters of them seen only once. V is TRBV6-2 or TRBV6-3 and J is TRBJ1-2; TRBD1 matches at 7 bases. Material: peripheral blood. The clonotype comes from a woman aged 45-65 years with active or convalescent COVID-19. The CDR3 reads CASSYSAGQDYYGYTF. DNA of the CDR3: TGTGCCAGCAGTTACTCGGCCGGACAGGACTACTATGGCTACACCTTC.